This TCR beta chain was retrieved from a study of OX40 agonist ivuxolimab in advanced cancers. Notes on the study in general: With doses of 0.1 to 3.0 mg/kg, CD4+ and CD8+ blood T cells had undergone clonal expansion by week 6. Also present in some nonresponders was a low level of normalized T-cell clonal expansion.

Deletions cut 7 bases from V and 4 bases from J, with 14 bases between. This CDR3 is 14 amino acids long. From germline, CDR1 is ENHRY and CDR2 SYGVKD. In its sample, this clone was seen once. Its target is not known. The repertoire was sequenced with immunoSEQ multiplex PCR; TCRdb's copy has only in-frame clones and lacks some. The sample contains some 100,000 clones, roughly 89% of which appear only once. The chain combines TRBV10-3 with TRBJ2-1, with D tentatively TRBD2 (6 bases). The sequenced sample was CD4+ or CD8+ T cells sorted from blood, obtained in a trial of the OX40 agonist ivuxolimab. This receptor was taken from an adult with an advanced solid tumor such as melanoma, head and neck, liver or kidney cancer. The CDR3: CAITLSLAYNEQFF. Written as DNA, the CDR3 is TGTGCCATCACCCTCTCCCTAGCGTACAATGAGCAGTTCTTC.